This T cell receptor beta chain came from a study of OX40 agonist ivuxolimab in advanced cancers. As for the study more broadly: Ivuxolimab was an agonistic, fully human IgG2 monoclonal antibody directed against OX40 (CD134), a costimulatory receptor. The paper describes the monotherapy dose-escalation part (N ≈ 52 patients) of the phase I trial of ivuxolimab. In the dose-escalation cohort, 70% to 85% of patients were male, and the mean age was approximately 60 years, with a range of roughly 23 to 85. Of the roughly 53 patients in dose escalation, about 20 had hepatocellular carcinoma, approximately 15 had melanoma, 9 had renal cell carcinoma and 9 had head and neck cancer. Intravenous ivuxolimab was administered to patients every 2 weeks at six dose levels: 0.01, 0.1, 0.3, 1.5, 3 and 10 mg/kg. Partial responses occurred in three dose-escalation patients, of whom one had hepatocellular carcinoma and two had cutaneous melanoma. Peripheral TCRbeta sequencing aimed to test whether ivuxolimab altered TCR sequence diversity and caused clonal T-cell expansion. Prior anti-PD-1, anti-PD-L1 or anti-CTLA-4 therapy was permitted, and checkpoint inhibitors had been received by 30% to 40% of dose-escalation patients.

The trial excluded patients who had a history of autoimmune disease or who were on systemic immunosuppression. Peripheral blood for TCR sequencing was collected from all dose cohorts at baseline, on cycle 4 day 1, and on cycle 7 day 1. The samples were taken from a phase I, first-in-human, multicenter, open-label dose-escalation trial of ivuxolimab. Adults with locally advanced or metastatic melanoma, renal cell, hepatocellular, or head and neck squamous cell carcinoma were enrolled in the trial. Before TCR sequencing, CD4+ T cells and CD8+ T cells were sorted from peripheral blood as separate populations. To sequence the TCRbeta CDR3 region, genomic DNA was isolated from the sorted cells. The immunoSEQ Assay was used for sequencing of TCRbeta CDR3 regions. Drawn from immuneACCESS, this table holds only the in-frame rearrangements with V and J called that TCRdb kept. Clones are partly lost; checked studies trace under half to an unresolved V gene and leave the rest unexplained. Counted in this sample were 60,000 to 70,000 clones; around nine tenths of them appeared once. The ten largest clones take up about 1.3% of the sample.

Trimmed from V: 4 bases; trimmed from J: 5 bases; junction bases lacking a gene match: 4. CDR1 SQVTM and CDR2 ANQGSEA were looked up in the germline V gene. The CDR3 covers 13 residues, taking in both the cysteine and the phenylalanine. The kept DNA is CDR3 alone, 39 bases in frame from the first base. Overall study outcomes, separate from this receptor: At doses from 0.1 to 3.0 mg/kg, clonal expansion was seen in both CD4+ and CD8+ blood T cells between baseline and week 6. After ivuxolimab, more expanded clones were found on average in CD8+ T cells than in CD4+ T cells. Low levels of normalized T-cell clonal expansion were also seen in some patients who did not respond. The antigen specificity of the clonally expanded peripheral T cells was not determined. In the 0.1-3.0 mg/kg groups, partial responders were among the patients with the lowest normalized peripheral clonal expansion, particularly in CD8+ T cells.

A note on this clone: No cognate antigen has been identified for it. No base qualities exist here, and no much larger clone lies one base off it.

Recombination linked TRBV29-1 to TRBJ1-2; 10 bases in between match TRBD1. The specimen comprised CD4+ or CD8+ T cells sorted from blood, sampled in a trial of the OX40 agonist ivuxolimab. The TCR sequence derives from an adult with an advanced solid tumor such as melanoma, head and neck, liver or kidney cancer. The CDR3 protein sequence reads: CSVGDRGNYGYTF. The DNA is TGCAGCGTTGGGGACAGGGGAAATTATGGCTACACCTTC.